Presented here are 10 T cell receptor beta chains from one specimen sequenced in a study of blood T cells in healthy people across ages. Using a J-beta primer mix together with a sample-barcoded 5' primer, a second PCR was run for roughly 7 to 11 cycles. In TCRdb, the 5' RACE reads were re-called with MiXCR into one record per CDR3 protein. The sample has about 680,000 distinct CDR3 sequences; roughly 49% are singletons. The sequencing input was blood. These TCRs come from a woman aged 60-75 years in good health.

This clonotype was picked up a small number of times. This sequence joins TRBV4-2 and TRBJ2-4; TRBD2 matches at 9 bases. V shed 4 bases and J 6 bases; nucleotides not matched to a gene: 10. The CDR3 length is 16 residues. The germline V gene encodes CDR1 LGHNA and CDR2 YNFKEQ. The CDR3 reads CASSPRGREGANIQYF. The CDR3 DNA reads TGTGCCAGCAGCCCCCGGGGGCGGGAGGGGGCAAACATTCAGTACTTC.

The rearrangement links TRBV7-2 to TRBJ1-2, with D perhaps matching TRBD1 (6 bases). The germline V gene has CDR1 SGHTA and CDR2 FQGNSA. The V end lost 8 bases, the J end lost 7 bases, and 17 bases lay between the germline ends. The CDR3 sequence is 13 residues long. CDR3 sequence (DNA): TGTGCCAGCGGCCGGGGGCCCAGGGCTGGCTACACCTTC. It encodes CASGRGPRAGYTF. Filled out from reference TRBV7-2 and TRBJ1-2, the complete variable domain reads GAGVSQSPSNKVTEKGKDVELRCDPISGHTALYWYRQSLGQGLEFLIYFQGNSAPDKSGLPSDRFSAERTGGSVSTLTIQRTQQEDSAVYLCASGRGPRAGYTFGSGTRLTVV.

This clonotype was detected only a few times. The chain couples TRBV6-6 to TRBJ2-5; 11 bases are shared with TRBD2. J was trimmed by 4 bases and V by 2 bases; bases with no gene match: 3. Germline V lookup: CDR1 MNHNY, CDR2 SVGAGI (reference sequence). The CDR3 consists of 15 residues. For the CDR3, the DNA is TGTGCCAGCAGTTACGGTAGCGGGAGGGTAGAGACCCAGTACTTC. It translates to CASSYGSGRVETQYF.

J is TRBJ2-7 and V is TRBV28; D is tentatively TRBD1 or TRBD2 (5 bases each). The germline V gene has CDR1 MDHEN and CDR2 SYDVKM. Deletions cut 2 bases from V and 6 bases from J, with 8 bases between. The CDR3 has 12 amino acids. CDR3 loop: CASSLTGPEQYF. The CDR3 nucleotides are TGTGCCAGCAGTTTAACGGGGCCCGAGCAGTACTTC. The full variable domain, with the rest looked up from reference TRBV28 and TRBJ2-7, is DVKVTQSSRYLVKRTGEKVFLECVQDMDHENMFWYRQDPGLGLRLIYFSYDVKMKEKGDIPEGYSVSREKKERFSLILESASTNQTSMYLCASSLTGPEQYFGPGTRLTVT.

This clonotype showed up just a few times. The chain recombines TRBV10-3 with TRBJ2-3, with 7 bases matching TRBD1. The V and J ends lost 9 bases and 2 bases, in that order; junction bases with no gene match: 5. The CDR3 is 13 residues long. CDR1 and CDR2 from the germline V gene are ENHRY and SYGVKD. DNA for the CDR3: TGTGCCATTAGGACAGGACCCACAGATACGCAGTATTTT. This encodes CAIRTGPTDTQYF.

This chain joins TRBV6-4 and TRBJ2-1; D may be TRBD2 (7 bases). Trimming left V 5 bases short and J 2 bases short, with 13 bases between. CDR1 and CDR2 from the germline V gene are MRHNA and SNTAGT. The CDR3 spans 15 residues. The CDR3 DNA sequence: TGTGCCAGCAGTAAAGGGGGGGAGCCCTACAATGAGCAGTTCTTC. Its protein is CASSKGGEPYNEQFF.

The J gene is TRBJ2-1, the V gene TRBV12-3 or TRBV12-4; no clear D. The CDR3 runs 15 residues. With 8 bases removed from V and 0 bases from J, the gap between germline ends came to 14 bases. For the CDR3, the DNA is TGTGCCAGCGGTACTTTAGCAGGCTCCTACAATGAGCAGTTCTTC. Protein sequence: CASGTLAGSYNEQFF.

The CDR3 here is CASSLTRDRHMNTEAFF. The CDR3 DNA follows: TGCGCCAGCAGCTTGACCCGGGACAGGCACATGAACACTGAAGCTTTCTTT. The chain joins TRBV5-1 to TRBJ1-1, with 8 positions matching TRBD1. V shed 1 base and J 0 bases; nucleotides not matched to a gene: 8. The germline gives CDR1 SGHRS, CDR2 YFSETQ. The CDR3 covers 17 residues.

The chain combines TRBV10-3 with TRBJ2-6; TRBD1 agrees at 8 bases. Germline V lookup: CDR1 ENHRY, CDR2 SYGVKD. V was clipped by 4 bases and J by 0 bases; unmatched bases: 5. The CDR3 has 17 amino acids. The CDR3, as DNA: TGTGCCATCAGTGGAGGACAGGGCGACTCTGGGGCCAACGTCCTGACTTTC. It translates to CAISGGQGDSGANVLTF.

The chain has TRBV29-1 and TRBJ2-1; D is unresolved. V was clipped by 3 bases and J by 0 bases, with 6 bases between them. The CDR3 covers 13 residues. CDR1 is SQVTM and CDR2 is ANQGSEA in the germline V gene. The CDR3 sequence: CSVETGSYNEQFF. CDR3 in DNA: TGCAGCGTTGAGACTGGCTCCTACAATGAGCAGTTCTTC.